This TCR beta chain was captured by sequencing in a study of blood T cell repertoires in COVID-19. About the research overall: From T cells, B-cell-depleted T cells, or PBMCs came the material, which was cDNA or gDNA.

Germline V gene sequence: CDR1 SGHDN, CDR2 FVKESK. The CDR3 has 17 amino acids. Trimming shortened V by 0 bases and J by 8 bases, and 20 bases separated the two germline ends. Methods used by the authors: The authors estimated nucleated cell counts from reference gene primer amplification. Clones were sequenced by immunoSEQ multiplex PCR, and TCRdb holds only the in-frame ones, with some missing. V and J calls and clone size follow that table, whereas D and trimming were derived from the DNA. The sample has 400,000 or so clones, roughly 86% seen once. The sequence derives from a human donor in a cohort sampled during active COVID-19. V and J are TRBV14 and TRBJ2-1, with TRBD2 as a possible D gene (6 bases). Sequencing was done on a sample of peripheral blood. CDR3 nucleotides: TGTGCCAGCAGCCAAGATAATATCGGGTACGGGGAGGATGAGCAGTTCTTC. Amino acid sequence: CASSQDNIGYGEDEQFF.